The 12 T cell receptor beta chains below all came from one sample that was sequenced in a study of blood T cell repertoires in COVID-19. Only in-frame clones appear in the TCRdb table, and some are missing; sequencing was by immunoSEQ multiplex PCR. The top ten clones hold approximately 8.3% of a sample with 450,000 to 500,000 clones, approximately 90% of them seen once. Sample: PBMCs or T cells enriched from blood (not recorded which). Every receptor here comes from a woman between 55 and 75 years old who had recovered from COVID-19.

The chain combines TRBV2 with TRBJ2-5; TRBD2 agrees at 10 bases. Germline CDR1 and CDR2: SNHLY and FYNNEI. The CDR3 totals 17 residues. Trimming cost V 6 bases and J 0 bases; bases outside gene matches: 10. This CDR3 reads CASRGSLSGGDQETQYF. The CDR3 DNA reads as TGTGCCAGCAGGGGGTCCCTCAGCGGGGGGGACCAAGAGACCCAGTACTTC.

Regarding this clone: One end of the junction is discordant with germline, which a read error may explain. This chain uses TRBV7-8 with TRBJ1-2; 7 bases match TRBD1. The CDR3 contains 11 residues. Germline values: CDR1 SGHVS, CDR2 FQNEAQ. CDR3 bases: TGTGCCAGCAGCTTCGAAAACGACAGGGCCTTC. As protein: CASSFENDRAF.

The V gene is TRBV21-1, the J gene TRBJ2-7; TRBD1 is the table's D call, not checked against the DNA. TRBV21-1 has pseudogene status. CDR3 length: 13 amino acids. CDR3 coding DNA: TGTGCCAGCAGCAAAGCGCGGACAGGGGGCTCGTACGTC. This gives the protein CASSKARTGGSYV.

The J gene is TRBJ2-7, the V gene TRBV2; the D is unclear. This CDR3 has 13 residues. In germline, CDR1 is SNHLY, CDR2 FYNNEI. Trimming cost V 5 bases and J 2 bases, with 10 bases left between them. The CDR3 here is CASSPVPPYEQYF. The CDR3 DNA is TGTGCCAGCAGTCCCGTCCCCCCCTACGAGCAGTACTTC.

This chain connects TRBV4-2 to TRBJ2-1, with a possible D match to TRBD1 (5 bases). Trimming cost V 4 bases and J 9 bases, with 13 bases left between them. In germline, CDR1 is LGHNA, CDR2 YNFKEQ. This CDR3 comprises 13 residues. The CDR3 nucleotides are TGTGCCAGCAGCCGCACAGGTTTAGGTGAGCAGTTCTTC. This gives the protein CASSRTGLGEQFF.

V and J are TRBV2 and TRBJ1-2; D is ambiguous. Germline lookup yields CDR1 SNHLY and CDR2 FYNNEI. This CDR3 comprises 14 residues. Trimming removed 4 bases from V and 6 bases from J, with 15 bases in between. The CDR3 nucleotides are TGTGCCAGCAGTGGACTCCGGGGTCACGATGGCTACACCTTC. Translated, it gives CASSGLRGHDGYTF.

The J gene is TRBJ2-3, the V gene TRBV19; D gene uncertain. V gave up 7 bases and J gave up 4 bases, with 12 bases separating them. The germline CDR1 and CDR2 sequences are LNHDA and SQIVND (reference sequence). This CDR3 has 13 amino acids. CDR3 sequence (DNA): TGTGCCAGTACCCCCGGTCGATCAGATACGCAGTATTTT. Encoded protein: CASTPGRSDTQYF.

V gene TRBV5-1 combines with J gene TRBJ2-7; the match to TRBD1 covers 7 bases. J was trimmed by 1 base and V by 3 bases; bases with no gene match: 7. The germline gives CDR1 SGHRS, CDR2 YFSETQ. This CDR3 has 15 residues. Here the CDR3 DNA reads TGCGCCAGCAGCTGGGGGACAGCGCCATCCTACGAGCAGTACTTC. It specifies CASSWGTAPSYEQYF.

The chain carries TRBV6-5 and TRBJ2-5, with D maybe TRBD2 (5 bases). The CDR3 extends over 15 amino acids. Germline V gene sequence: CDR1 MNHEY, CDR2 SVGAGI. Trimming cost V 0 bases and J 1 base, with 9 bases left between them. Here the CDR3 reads CASSYSGVPQETQYF. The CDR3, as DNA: TGTGCCAGCAGTTACTCCGGGGTACCCCAAGAGACCCAGTACTTC.

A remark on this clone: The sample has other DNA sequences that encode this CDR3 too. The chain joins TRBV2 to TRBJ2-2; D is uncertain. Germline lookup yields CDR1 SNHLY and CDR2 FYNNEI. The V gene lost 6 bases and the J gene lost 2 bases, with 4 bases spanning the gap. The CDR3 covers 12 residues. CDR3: CASSLNTGELFF. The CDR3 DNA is TGTGCCAGCAGCCTAAACACCGGGGAGCTGTTTTTT.

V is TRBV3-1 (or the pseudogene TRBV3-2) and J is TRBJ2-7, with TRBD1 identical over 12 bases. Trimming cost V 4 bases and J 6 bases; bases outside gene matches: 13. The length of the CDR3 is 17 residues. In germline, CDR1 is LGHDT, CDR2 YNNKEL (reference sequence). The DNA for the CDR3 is TGTGCCAGCAGCCTAAGCGAGGGGACAGGGGGCAAAGGCGAGCAGTACTTC. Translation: CASSLSEGTGGKGEQYF.

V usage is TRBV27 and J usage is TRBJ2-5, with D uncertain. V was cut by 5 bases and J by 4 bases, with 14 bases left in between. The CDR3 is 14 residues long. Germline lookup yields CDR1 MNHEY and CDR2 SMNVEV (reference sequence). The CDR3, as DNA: TGTGCCAGCAGTGTTGAAAAGACATTAGAGACCCAGTACTTC. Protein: CASSVEKTLETQYF.